This T cell receptor (beta chain) appears in the sequencing data of a study of OX40 agonist ivuxolimab in advanced cancers. Study-level points and caveats: Which antigen the expanded peripheral T cells recognized is unknown.

The method was immunoSEQ multiplex PCR; TCRdb's version includes in-frame clones alone and lacks a portion of them. The table shows about 38,000 clones, with roughly 85% occurring only once. Looked up from germline, CDR1 is SNHLY and CDR2 is FYNNEI. The V gene lost 7 bases and the J gene lost 2 bases, with 9 bases spanning the gap. The CDR3 extends over 13 amino acids. Regarding this clone: The target antigen is unknown.

The chain carries TRBV2 and TRBJ2-1; the D is unclear. The source material was CD4+ or CD8+ T cells sorted from blood, sampled in a trial of the OX40 agonist ivuxolimab. This receptor was identified in an adult with an advanced solid tumor such as melanoma, head and neck, liver or kidney cancer. The chain's CDR3 is CASMKEPYNEQFF. The CDR3 DNA is TGTGCCAGCATGAAAGAGCCCTACAATGAGCAGTTCTTC.